This T cell receptor (beta chain) was recovered during a study of T cell changes during pregnancy in multiple sclerosis. This clone was seen just once. One end of the junction is discordant with germline, which a read error may explain. Data came from immunoSEQ multiplex PCR; TCRdb stores just in-frame clones and leaves some out. The sample consists of about 44,000 clones, 89% of them appearing once. The material sequenced was CD4+ T cells from peripheral blood mononuclear cells, taken after pregnancy. This TCR was recovered from a female donor with multiple sclerosis, enrolled in a pregnancy study.

The CDR3 loop reads CASSQETGNLPQHF. CDR3 nucleotides: TGCGCCAGCAGCCAAGAGACAGGGAATCTGCCCCAGCATTTT. The chain joins TRBV4-3 to TRBJ1-5, with 7 bases identical to TRBD1. CDR1 is LGHNA and CDR2 is YSLEER in the germline V gene. CDR3 length: 14 residues.